The clone carrying this T cell receptor beta chain was seen only once. Its antigen is undetermined. A multiplex PCR was run with 60 Vbeta primers and 13 Jbeta primers. The table came from immunoSEQ multiplex PCR; TCRdb's copy has only in-frame clones and leaves some out. The sample gives over 150,000 clones, about 80% of which show up once; under 0.85% is in the top ten. These data are taken from a study of cytomegalovirus exposure and HLA in healthy donors. Study background: Unique TCRs numbering roughly 85 million, obtained from HLA-typed donors, made up an early data release.

Findings of the study overall: HLA alleles were associated with 15,000 to 20,000 TCR beta sequences in a later analysis at 0.05 false discovery rate.

The V and J ends lost 1 base and 1 base respectively, with 13 bases between them. CDR1 is SEHNR and CDR2 is FQNEAQ in the germline V gene (reference sequence). This CDR3 is built from 16 residues. Donors were ostensibly healthy at sampling, although undocumented immune exposures were probable. Sequencing used PBMCs. This receptor was obtained from a boy younger than 18 in good health and CMV-seronegative. The J gene is TRBJ2-5, the V gene TRBV7-9; D ambiguous. CDR3 DNA: TGTGCCAGCAGCTTAGGCGCAGCAGGCGTCCAAGAGACCCAGTACTTC. Translation: CASSLGAAGVQETQYF.